This T cell receptor (beta chain) is drawn from a study of blood T cell repertoires in COVID-19. Overall study: Material from acute and convalescent COVID-19 was sourced from the United States, Italy and Spain.

Under the authors' procedure: Estimated nucleated cell counts came from reference gene primer amplification. Assay: immunoSEQ multiplex PCR; the TCRdb copy retains only in-frame clones and omits some. V, J and clone size derive from that table, while D and trimming were established from the DNA sequence. The sample has 55,000 to 95,000 clones; about four fifths are singletons. The clonotype was recovered from a woman in her 70s with acute or convalescent COVID-19. Sequencing was done on a sample of peripheral blood.

In DNA, the CDR3 is TGCGCCAGCAGCTTTATAGGAGGGATCCTGTTTTTT. Translation gives CASSFIGGILFF. This sequence joins TRBV5-1 and TRBJ1-4, with unresolved D. The CDR3 sequence is 12 residues long. Trimming cost V 2 bases and J 14 bases, with 13 bases left between them. Germline V gives CDR1 SGHRS, CDR2 YFSETQ.